One sample yielded the 27 T cell receptor beta chains listed below, sequenced in a study of cytomegalovirus exposure and HLA in healthy donors. This table comes from immunoSEQ multiplex PCR, and its TCRdb copy is limited to in-frame clones, with some not included. The sample lists roughly 190,000 clones, around 86% seen once, with approximately 7% in the top ten. Sequencing was done on a sample of PBMCs. The receptors come from a man in his thirties or forties in good health and CMV-seropositive.

The chain carries TRBV28 and TRBJ2-5, with no clear D. The CDR3 extends over 14 amino acids. V dropped 5 bases and J dropped 4 bases, with 14 bases sitting between them. Germline V gene sequence: CDR1 MDHEN, CDR2 SYDVKM. For the CDR3, the DNA is TGTGCCAGCAGTAAGAGACTGGGAAGAGAGACCCAGTACTTC. Its protein is CASSKRLGRETQYF.

The chain uses TRBV7-3 and TRBJ1-1; the match to TRBD1 covers 7 bases. The germline gives CDR1 SGHTA, CDR2 FQGTGA. This CDR3 region has 14 residues. J was trimmed by 5 bases and V by 1 base; bases with no gene match: 4. The CDR3 bases are TGTGCCAGCAGCTTAAGCCCAGGGGGGACTGAAGCTTTCTTT. It translates to CASSLSPGGTEAFF. The complete variable domain, with remaining parts taken from reference TRBV7-3 and TRBJ1-1, reads GAGVSQTPSNKVTEKGKYVELRCDPISGHTALYWYRQSLGQGPEFLIYFQGTGAADDSGLPNDRFFAVRPEGSVSTLKIQRTERGDSAVYLCASSLSPGGTEAFFGQGTRLTVV.

J is TRBJ1-2 and V is TRBV19; D perhaps matches TRBD1 (5 bases). Germline values: CDR1 LNHDA, CDR2 SQIVND (reference sequence). The CDR3 is made up of 13 amino acids. Trimming removed 6 bases at V and 8 bases at J, with 16 bases between. The CDR3 region is CASRTDSRQGYTF. The DNA of the CDR3 is TGTGCCAGTAGGACTGACAGCCGCCAAGGCTACACCTTC.

The J gene is TRBJ2-7, the V gene TRBV11-2; D perhaps matches TRBD2 (5 bases). V lost 2 bases to trimming and J lost 9 bases, with 23 bases between them. Germline lookup yields CDR1 SGHAT and CDR2 FQNNGV. This CDR3 region has 16 residues. The CDR3 DNA reads as TGTGCCAGCAGCTTACATGAGCGGTCTAGACTACGAGGGCAGTACTTC. Translated: CASSLHERSRLRGQYF. Filled out from reference TRBV11-2 and TRBJ2-7, the complete variable domain reads EAGVAQSPRYKIIEKRQSVAFWCNPISGHATLYWYQQILGQGPKLLIQFQNNGVVDDSQLPKDRFSAERLKGVDSTLKIQPAKLEDSAVYLCASSLHERSRLRGQYFGPGTRLTVT.

The chain joins TRBV2 to TRBJ2-1, with D tentatively TRBD2 (6 bases). Germline V gives CDR1 SNHLY, CDR2 FYNNEI. CDR3 size: 13 residues. The V end lost 8 bases, the J end lost 5 bases, and 13 bases lay between the germline ends. The CDR3 coding sequence is TGTGCCAGCGGCCGGGACTTTAACAATGAGCAGTTCTTC. It is translated as CASGRDFNNEQFF.

The chain is built from TRBV7-3 and TRBJ2-1; TRBD2 aligns across 8 bases. The CDR3 runs 15 residues. Germline V lookup: CDR1 SGHTA, CDR2 FQGTGA. V was pared by 5 bases and J by 12 bases, with 15 bases of the junction left unmatched. The CDR3 region is CASSPAGDAGRGQFF. In DNA form, the CDR3 reads TGTGCCAGCAGCCCAGCGGGGGACGCGGGGAGGGGGCAGTTCTTC.

On this clone itself: At one of its ends the junction is not consistent with the germline gene, which may arise from a read error. The rearrangement links TRBV5-5 to TRBJ2-7; tentatively, D is TRBD1 (6 bases). Germline V gene sequence: CDR1 SGHKS, CDR2 YYEKEE (reference sequence). The CDR3 has 15 amino acids. The DNA for the CDR3 is TGTGCCAGCCGAACTGCCGGGACACCCTCCCACGAGCAGTACTTC. Protein sequence: CASRTAGTPSHEQYF.

V gene TRBV7-3 combines with J gene TRBJ2-7, with 8 nucleotides matching TRBD2. V dropped 2 bases and J dropped 5; count of bases not matched to a gene: 2. There are 13 residues in the CDR3. Germline assignment: CDR1 SGHTA and CDR2 FQGTGA. CDR3 DNA sequence: TGTGCCAGCAGCTTAGCGGGAGGACACGAGCAGTACTTC. It is translated as CASSLAGGHEQYF.

The chain couples TRBV30 to TRBJ1-1; no reliable D call. V was trimmed by 3 bases and J by 4 bases, leaving 9 bases between them. Germline V gene lookup returns CDR1 GTSNPN and CDR2 SVGIG (reference sequence). CDR3 length: 12 amino acids. DNA for the CDR3: TGTGCCTGGAGCTACGGAGGCACTGAAGCTTTCTTT. It codes for CAWSYGGTEAFF.

As concerns this clone: The junction departs from the called germline gene at one end, perhaps through a read error. The chain combines TRBV19 with TRBJ1-5; a weak D match, TRBD1 (5 bases). CDR1 is LNHDA, CDR2 SQIVND, per germline (reference sequence). The CDR3 runs 15 residues. For the CDR3, the DNA is TGTGCCACCAGGAGGGGTAGAGGTAGCGATCAGCCCCAGCATTTT. It yields the protein CATRRGRGSDQPQHF.

The rearrangement joins TRBV29-1 to TRBJ2-5; perhaps TRBD1 as D (5 bases). The CDR3 has 15 residues. The V end lost 4 bases, the J end lost 5 bases, and 20 bases lay between the germline ends. Germline CDR1 SQVTM, CDR2 ANQGSEA. The CDR3 DNA reads TGCAGCGTTGTCGGGTCGGCCCCCAGGGTGGAGACCCAGTACTTC. Amino acids: CSVVGSAPRVETQYF.

This chain connects TRBV5-4 to TRBJ2-1, with 14 positions matching TRBD2. V gave up 5 bases and J gave up 5 bases; unmatched junction bases: 3. The CDR3 has 15 residues. Per germline, CDR1 SGHNT and CDR2 YYREEE (reference sequence). CDR3: CASRWTSGGNNEQFF. The DNA for the CDR3 is TGTGCCAGCAGGTGGACTAGCGGGGGGAACAATGAGCAGTTCTTC.

This clone was seen only a few times. The chain has TRBV5-1 and TRBJ1-2, with unresolved D. Trimming cost V 0 bases and J 3 bases, with 9 bases left between them. Per the germline V gene, CDR1 is SGHRS and CDR2 is YFSETQ. The CDR3 spans 14 residues. The CDR3 sequence: CASSLAELDYGYTF. CDR3 nucleotide sequence: TGCGCCAGCAGCTTGGCGGAGTTAGACTATGGCTACACCTTC. The complete variable domain, with remaining parts taken from reference TRBV5-1 and TRBJ1-2, reads KAGVTQTPRYLIKTRGQQVTLSCSPISGHRSVSWYQQTPGQGLQFLFEYFSETQRNKGNFPGRFSGRQFSNSRSEMNVSTLELGDSALYLCASSLAELDYGYTFGSGTRLTVV.

The genes are TRBV27 and TRBJ2-3; no clear D. The V and J ends lost 8 bases and 5 bases respectively, with 29 bases between them. The germline CDR1 and CDR2 sequences are MNHEY and SMNVEV (reference sequence). CDR3 length: 18 amino acids. The CDR3: CASVGKAAARGVGDTQYF. The CDR3 DNA sequence: TGTGCCAGCGTCGGCAAGGCGGCAGCTCGAGGTGTTGGAGATACGCAGTATTTT.

The chain combines TRBV18 with TRBJ2-1; TRBD2 aligns across 10 bases. With V trimmed by 1 base and J by 5 bases, 2 bases remained unmatched. Germline loops: CDR1 KGHSH, CDR2 LQKENI. CDR3 size: 15 residues. CDR3 sequence: CASSPQLAGDNEQFF. CDR3 in DNA: TGTGCCAGCTCACCACAGCTAGCGGGAGACAATGAGCAGTTCTTC.

The rearrangement links TRBV30 to TRBJ2-7; a possible D gene is TRBD2 (6 bases). The V end lost 6 bases, the J end lost 0 bases, and 12 bases lay between the germline ends. The CDR3 runs to 13 residues. Germline loops: CDR1 GTSNPN, CDR2 SVGIG (reference sequence). The CDR3 is CACTGVSSYEQYF. The CDR3 coding sequence is TGTGCCTGCACGGGGGTTAGCTCCTACGAGCAGTACTTC.

For the CDR3, the DNA is TGCGCCAGCAGCTTGGCGTCAGATTACTCACCCCTCCACTTT. This gives the protein CASSLASDYSPLHF. This chain links TRBV5-1 with TRBJ1-6; D is uncertain. The CDR3 covers 14 residues. Looked up from germline, CDR1 is SGHRS and CDR2 is YFSETQ. V gave up 0 bases and J gave up 10 bases, with 11 bases separating them.

This chain joins TRBV11-3 and TRBJ1-1; D may be TRBD1 (5 bases). V gave up 5 bases and J gave up 8 bases, with 18 bases separating them. The germline V gene has CDR1 SGHNT and CDR2 YENEEA. The CDR3 has 14 residues. CDR3 in amino acids: CASSPSEGRWEAFF. The DNA for the CDR3 is TGTGCCAGCAGCCCCTCAGAGGGACGGTGGGAAGCTTTCTTT.

This sequence joins TRBV18 and TRBJ1-1, with D perhaps matching TRBD1 (5 bases). This CDR3 has 14 residues. Germline lookup yields CDR1 KGHSH and CDR2 LQKENI. Trimming removed 3 bases from V and 5 bases from J, with 13 bases in between. CDR3 bases: TGTGCCAGCTCACCGTCGGGGGTTGGGACTGAAGCTTTCTTT. Translating gives CASSPSGVGTEAFF.

This chain uses TRBV19 with TRBJ2-5, with 7 bases fitting TRBD2. There are 16 residues in the CDR3. V was pared by 4 bases and J by 3 bases, with 11 bases of the junction left unmatched. Germline CDR1 is LNHDA and CDR2 is SQIVND (reference sequence). The CDR3 region has the DNA TGTGCCAGTAGTAGTTTGGCAGGGAGGGGAGAAGAGACCCAGTACTTC. The encoded protein is CASSSLAGRGEETQYF.

This sequence joins TRBV5-8 and TRBJ1-6, with 9 bases that match TRBD1. In germline, CDR1 is SGHTS, CDR2 YDEGEE. The CDR3 totals 15 residues. V gave up 5 bases and J gave up 11 bases; unmatched junction bases: 11. CDR3 sequence (DNA): TGTGCCAGCAGTCTAAACAGGGGGCTCGCAGCACCCCTCCACTTT. Protein: CASSLNRGLAAPLHF.

This clone has just one count. The gene calls are TRBV7-8 and TRBJ1-5, with no clear D. Germline V CDR1 and CDR2: SGHVS, FQNEAQ. V was trimmed by 5 bases and J by 4 bases, leaving 9 bases between them. The CDR3 is 13 residues long. The CDR3 bases are TGTGCCAGCAGCCCCAGTGTGAATCAGCCCCAGCATTTT. It specifies CASSPSVNQPQHF.

This chain uses TRBV11-2 with TRBJ2-2, with D tentatively TRBD2 (6 bases). The CDR3 spans 17 residues. V lost 1 base, J lost 4 bases, and 16 bases lay in between. The germline V gene encodes CDR1 SGHAT and CDR2 FQNNGV. The CDR3 loop reads CASSLASLRESTGELFF. Here the CDR3 DNA reads TGTGCCAGCAGCTTAGCCAGTCTCCGGGAGAGCACCGGGGAGCTGTTTTTT. The variable domain in full, completed from reference TRBV11-2 and TRBJ2-2, reads EAGVAQSPRYKIIEKRQSVAFWCNPISGHATLYWYQQILGQGPKLLIQFQNNGVVDDSQLPKDRFSAERLKGVDSTLKIQPAKLEDSAVYLCASSLASLRESTGELFFGEGSRLTVL.

J is TRBJ1-2 and V is TRBV4-3, with 8 bases that match TRBD1. V was clipped by 0 bases and J by 6 bases; unmatched bases: 6. The germline CDR1 and CDR2 sequences are LGHNA and YSLEER. The CDR3 runs 15 residues. The CDR3 loop is CASSQETGQVDGYTF. DNA for the CDR3: TGCGCCAGCAGCCAAGAAACGGGACAGGTAGATGGCTACACCTTC.

This sequence joins TRBV19 and TRBJ2-1, with D perhaps TRBD2 (5 bases). V was clipped by 7 bases and J by 6 bases, with 13 bases between them. The CDR3 is made up of 13 amino acids. The V gene's germline CDR1 is LNHDA and CDR2 SQIVND (reference sequence). CDR3 DNA sequence: TGTGCCAGTATGGGTGCCGGGGTCAATGAGCAGTTCTTC. As protein: CASMGAGVNEQFF. Filled out from reference TRBV19 and TRBJ2-1, the complete variable domain reads DGGITQSPKYLFRKEGQNVTLSCEQNLNHDAMYWYRQDPGQGLRLIYYSQIVNDFQKGDIAEGYSVSREKKESFPLTVTSAQKNPTAFYLCASMGAGVNEQFFGPGTRLTVL.

The chain carries TRBV7-2 and TRBJ2-3, with unresolved D. V lost 2 bases, J lost 2 bases, and 11 bases lay in between. There are 15 residues in the CDR3. Germline CDR1 is SGHTA and CDR2 is FQGNSA. In nucleotides, the CDR3 is TGTGCCAGCAGCTTATGGATTTTTCCCACAGATACGCAGTATTTT. Translating it yields CASSLWIFPTDTQYF.

This clone came up once. The gene calls are TRBV27 and TRBJ1-2, with a tentative D call TRBD1 (5 bases). Germline V gene sequence: CDR1 MNHEY, CDR2 SMNVEV (reference sequence). The germline V and J ends were trimmed by 6 bases and 6 bases, with 20 bases remaining between them. The CDR3 consists of 15 residues. DNA for the CDR3: TGTGCCAGCAGCTACGGGGTCGGGGGGGTTAATGGCTACACCTTC. Translating it yields CASSYGVGGVNGYTF.